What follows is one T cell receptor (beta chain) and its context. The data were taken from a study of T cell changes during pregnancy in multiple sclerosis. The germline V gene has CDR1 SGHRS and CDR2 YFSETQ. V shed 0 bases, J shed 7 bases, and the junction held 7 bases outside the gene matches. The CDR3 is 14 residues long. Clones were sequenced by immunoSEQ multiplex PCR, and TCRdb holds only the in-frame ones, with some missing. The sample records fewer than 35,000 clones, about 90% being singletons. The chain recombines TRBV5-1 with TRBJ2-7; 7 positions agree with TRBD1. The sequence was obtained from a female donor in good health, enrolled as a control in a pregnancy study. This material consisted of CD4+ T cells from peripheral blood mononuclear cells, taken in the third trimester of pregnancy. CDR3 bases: TGCGCCAGCAGCTTGGCCGACAGGGTGGGAGAGCAGTACTTC. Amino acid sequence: CASSLADRVGEQYF.